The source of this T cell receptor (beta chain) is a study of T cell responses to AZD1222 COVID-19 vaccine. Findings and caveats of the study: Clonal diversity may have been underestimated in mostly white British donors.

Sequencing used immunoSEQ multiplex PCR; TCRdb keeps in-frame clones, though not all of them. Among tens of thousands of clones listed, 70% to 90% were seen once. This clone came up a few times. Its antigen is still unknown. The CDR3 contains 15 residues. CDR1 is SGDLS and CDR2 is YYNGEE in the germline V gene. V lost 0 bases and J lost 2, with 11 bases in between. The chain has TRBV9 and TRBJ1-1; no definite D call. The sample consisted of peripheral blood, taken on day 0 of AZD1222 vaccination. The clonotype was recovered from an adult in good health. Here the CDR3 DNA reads TGTGCCAGCAGCGTAGAGATAGGGATCAACACTGAAGCTTTCTTT. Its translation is CASSVEIGINTEAFF.